This record looks at one T cell receptor beta chain sequence and its context. What this receptor recognizes is not known. No clone much larger than this one lies a single base away; base qualities are absent. Other DNA sequences within the sample encode an identical CDR3. This sample was included in a study of shared clonotypes between healthy human individuals (TCRdb year 2020). For the wider study: A couple of women and three men aged 18 to 49 years were included in the cohort. Per donor, three plates each were used for CD4 naive and CD4 memory, two for CD8 naive, and one for CD8 memory. To estimate repertoire size and how much clonotypes are shared between individuals, the study performed deep sequencing of blood TCR repertoires from five healthy adults. Different laboratories and diverse techniques were used to prepare libraries and sequence TCR repertoires, to increase sequencing depth and limit assay-specific biases. Each donor's leukapheresis produced roughly between roughly 0.85 and 10 billion PBMCs.

Using the deep immunoSEQ assay, TCR CDR3 regions were amplified from genomic DNA by multiplex PCR. Extracted genomic DNA from each cell subset was spread evenly across all wells of several immunoSEQ 96-well plates, with each plate serving as a replicate. Each replicate PCR for sorted subsets received approximately 200 ng genomic DNA, equal to about 29,000 T cell genomes. The purified libraries were quantified using a Qubit 3.0 fluorometer, sized with a Bioanalyzer 2100, and then quantified again using the KAPA Library Quantification kit. Every immunoSEQ 96-well plate was sequenced on a separate single-read 150-cycle Illumina NextSeq 550 flow cell. Per the authors' processing: The immunoSEQ output contained only junctional sequences without quality scores, so filtering could not match that applied to full-length reads. To assign V/J genes and CDR3, sequences were annotated using PyIR, a Python wrapper for IgBLAST v1.9, with IMGT germline references. Reads were removed for weak V/J assignments (E-value above 1e-6), missing CDR3, stop codons, out-of-frame junctions, or ambiguous translated residues. A V3J clonotype was defined by an identical inferred V gene, J gene, and CDR3 amino acid sequence. Percentage overlap between repertoires was calculated by dividing the number of shared unique clonotypes by the size of the smaller repertoire. RTK rarefaction, the Chao1 estimator, and Recon v2.1 estimates of unobserved clonotypes were used to assess repertoire richness. For all TCRbeta clonotypes obtained by the gDNA method from four donors, generation probabilities were computed with OLGA. TCRdb re-hosts the immuneACCESS table, in-frame sequences only. Its copies lack some clones; in the studies checked, an unresolved V gene accounts for under half of them, and the cause for the rest is not known. V and J calls and clone size follow that table, whereas D and trimming were derived from the DNA. The sample has 600,000 to 700,000 clones on record, around 78% of them singletons. The ten largest clonotypes hold around 2% of the sample.

The donors were healthy, HIV-negative adults with no recently reported acute infections or vaccinations. Every donor was a Caucasian adult residing in Nashville, Tennessee, USA. Magnetic negative selection was used to enrich CD4+ T cells, after which naive cells were positively selected on CD45RA and the negative fraction became the memory subset. Blood was obtained by leukapheresis, after which PBMCs were separated by Ficoll-Histopaque density gradient centrifugation and cryopreserved in liquid nitrogen vapor phase. Purity and quantity of every magnetically sorted T cell population were checked by analytical flow cytometry. From each sorted fraction, genomic DNA was isolated and quantified by UV absorbance on a Nanodrop 2000c. The research as a whole found: Even with the large sequencing depth, rarefaction of the sorted-subset datasets indicated that sequencing was incomplete. Based on pairwise subsampling, the degree of clonotype sharing among donors was expected to be affected by sequencing depth. Sampling was restricted to blood, and TCR repertoires in tissue are likely to differ from TCR repertoires in blood. The small number of donors limited the genetic and exposure-history diversity represented. Naive subsets generally had larger estimated clonotype richness than memory subsets did. Higher generation probabilities were observed for clonotypes shared by all four sorted-subset donors than for non-shared clonotypes. Across a handful of donors, approximately 4.9% of naive CD4, roughly 3.5% of naive CD8, roughly 2.2% of memory CD4, and roughly 0.41% of memory CD8 clonotypes were shared.

The source of this sequence is a woman aged 25-40 years in good health. The source material was memory CD4+ T cells sorted from blood. The sample's cell subset or site, from its label and the paper: CD45RA-negative fraction.

The DNA reads as follows: TGTGCCAGCAGCTTTAGCGGGAGCACAGATACGCAGTATTTT. Translated, this gives CASSFSGSTDTQYF. Rearrangement joined TRBV7-2 to TRBJ2-3, with 7 bases matching TRBD2. The CDR3 contains 14 residues, cysteine and phenylalanine counted. The DNA shown is the 42-base CDR3, in frame from base 1. V ends up 3 bases short and J 0 bases short, with an unmatched junction base count of 0. CDR1 is given as SGHTA and CDR2 as FQGNSA, both from the germline V gene.